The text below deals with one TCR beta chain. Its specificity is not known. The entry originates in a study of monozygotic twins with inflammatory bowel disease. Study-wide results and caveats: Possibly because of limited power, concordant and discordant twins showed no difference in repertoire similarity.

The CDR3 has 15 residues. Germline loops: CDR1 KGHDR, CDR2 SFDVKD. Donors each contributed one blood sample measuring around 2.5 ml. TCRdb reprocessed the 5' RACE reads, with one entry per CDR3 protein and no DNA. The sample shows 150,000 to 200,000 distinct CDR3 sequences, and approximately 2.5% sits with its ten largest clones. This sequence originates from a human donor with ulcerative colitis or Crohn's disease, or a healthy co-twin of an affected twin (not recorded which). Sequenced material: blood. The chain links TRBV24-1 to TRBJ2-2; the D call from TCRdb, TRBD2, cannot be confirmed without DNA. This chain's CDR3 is CATSDSGGPHGELFF.